One and the same sample provided the 32 T cell receptor beta chains below, sequenced in a study of cytomegalovirus exposure and HLA in healthy donors (dated by TCRdb to the late 2010s). The protocol used for the library was the immunoSEQ multiplex PCR assay. Held by TCRdb, this immuneACCESS table contains in-frame sequences only and omits some clones. Under half of the omission traces to an unresolved V gene where checked; the cause of the rest is unknown. The sample has fewer than 100,000 clones on record, approximately 91% of them singletons. The ten largest clones represent about 1.9% of the sample. Sample: PBMCs. The receptors were sampled from a man aged 30 to 45 in good health and CMV-seronegative.

The chain has TRBV4-1 and TRBJ1-4, with TRBD1 as a possible D gene (5 bases). The ends were cut back, 4 bases at V and 4 bases at J, with 10 bases in the middle. This CDR3 is 14 amino acids long. In germline, CDR1 is MGHRA, CDR2 YSYEKL. The CDR3 nucleotides are TGCGCCAGCAGCCCTAGGGACTTTAATGAAAAACTGTTTTTT. It encodes CASSPRDFNEKLFF.

This chain links TRBV4-2 with TRBJ2-7; D remains ambiguous. Germline CDR1 reads LGHNA; CDR2 reads YNFKEQ. The CDR3 spans 15 residues. The V and J ends lost 4 bases and 0 bases respectively, with 13 bases between them. The CDR3, as DNA: TGTGCCAGCAGCCCGGAGAGTTCAAGCTCCTACGAGCAGTACTTC. This encodes CASSPESSSSYEQYF.

V usage is TRBV9 and J usage is TRBJ2-3, with unresolved D. The V end was cut by 4 bases, the J end by 2 bases, with 5 bases between. This CDR3 contains 12 residues. CDR1 is SGDLS and CDR2 is YYNGEE in the germline V gene. DNA of the CDR3: TGTGCCAGCAGCCTATACACAGATACGCAGTATTTT. It specifies CASSLYTDTQYF.

The chain employs TRBV28 and TRBJ1-1; D is unresolved. V gave up 1 base and J gave up 0 bases, with 9 bases separating them. The germline V gene has CDR1 MDHEN and CDR2 SYDVKM. CDR3 length: 15 residues. DNA of the CDR3: TGTGCCAGCAGTTTATATGGAGAGGTGAACACTGAAGCTTTCTTT. As protein: CASSLYGEVNTEAFF.

This chain joins TRBV5-4 and TRBJ2-7; 9 bases are a match to TRBD1. CDR3 length equals 15 residues. Germline V CDR1 and CDR2: SGHNT, YYREEE (reference sequence). After removal of 4 bases from V and 1 base from J, the junction contained 6 bases not matched to a gene. CDR3: CASSGPGQGSYEQYF. Here the CDR3 DNA reads TGTGCCAGCAGCGGTCCAGGACAGGGGTCCTACGAGCAGTACTTC.

This chain joins TRBV6-5 and TRBJ2-1, with 11 nucleotides matching TRBD2. CDR3 length: 14 amino acids. With 10 bases clipped from V and 8 bases from J, the junction kept 10 bases outside the gene matches. The germline V gene encodes CDR1 MNHEY and CDR2 SVGAGI. The CDR3 loop is CATKTSGSLHEQFF. For the CDR3, the DNA is TGTGCCACCAAAACTAGCGGGAGTCTCCATGAGCAGTTCTTC.

V and J are TRBV4-1 and TRBJ1-5; D call uncertain. Looked up from germline, CDR1 is MGHRA and CDR2 is YSYEKL. The CDR3 has 15 amino acids. Trimming took 1 base from V and 3 from J, leaving 10 bases between them. Here the CDR3 DNA reads TGCGCCAGCAGCCAAGTCAGATCCACCAATCAGCCCCAGCATTTT. This gives the protein CASSQVRSTNQPQHF.

The V gene is TRBV7-2, the J gene TRBJ1-3, with D possibly being TRBD1 (6 bases). CDR3 length: 15 amino acids. V lost 2 bases to trimming and J lost 2 bases, with 10 bases between them. Germline CDR1 is SGHTA and CDR2 is FQGNSA. The CDR3 DNA reads as TGTGCCAGCAGCTTAACGGGGGGCGCTGGAAACACCATATATTTT. Its protein product is CASSLTGGAGNTIYF.

This clone was seen only once. The chain combines TRBV28 with TRBJ1-1; D possibly corresponds to TRBD1 (6 bases). V lost 8 bases and J lost 3, with 13 bases in between. The CDR3 is 13 amino acids. CDR1 is MDHEN and CDR2 is SYDVKM in the germline V gene. The chain's CDR3 is CASGTGQDTEAFF. The CDR3 bases are TGTGCCAGCGGTACAGGGCAGGACACTGAAGCTTTCTTT.

The DNA for the CDR3 is TGTGCCAGTAGTAGGGGACTAGCGGGGGTAAACTCCTACGAGCAGTACTTC. Its translation is CASSRGLAGVNSYEQYF. The gene calls are TRBV19 and TRBJ2-7; 14 bases align to TRBD2. Germline CDR1 is LNHDA and CDR2 is SQIVND (reference sequence). Germline trimming cut 4 bases from V and 0 bases from J; bases unmatched to any gene: 5. This CDR3 is built from 17 residues.

This chain links TRBV5-1 with TRBJ2-7; a possible D gene is TRBD2 (6 bases). The CDR3 extends over 16 amino acids. In germline, CDR1 is SGHRS, CDR2 YFSETQ. V shed 0 bases and J shed 3 bases, with 16 bases lying between them. The CDR3 reads CASSLGQRVLGYEQYF. CDR3 DNA: TGCGCCAGCAGCTTGGGACAGCGGGTCTTGGGCTACGAGCAGTACTTC.

V gene TRBV30 combines with J gene TRBJ2-2; D call uncertain. Germline CDR1 is GTSNPN and CDR2 is SVGIG (reference sequence). V dropped 3 bases and J dropped 6 bases, with 23 bases sitting between them. The CDR3 extends over 17 amino acids. This CDR3 reads CAWRVMGPHLPSGELFF. In DNA form, the CDR3 reads TGTGCCTGGAGGGTGATGGGCCCTCATCTCCCGTCCGGGGAGCTGTTTTTT.

The V gene is TRBV19, the J gene TRBJ1-5; D remains unclear. The CDR3 spans 15 residues. Germline V CDR1 and CDR2: LNHDA, SQIVND (reference sequence). V shed 3 bases and J shed 0 bases, with 9 bases lying between them. The chain's CDR3 is CASSMGGYSNQPQHF. The CDR3 DNA reads TGTGCCAGTAGTATGGGAGGGTATAGCAATCAGCCCCAGCATTTT.

CDR3 loop: CASSLGPGLDTEAFF. CDR3 DNA: TGTGCCAGCAGCTTAGGCCCCGGTTTAGACACTGAAGCTTTCTTT. V is TRBV13 and J is TRBJ1-1; no firm D call. V dropped 0 bases and J dropped 3 bases, with 11 bases sitting between them. In germline, CDR1 is PRHDT, CDR2 FYEKMQ (reference sequence). CDR3 length: 15 residues.

The chain joins TRBV7-9 to TRBJ2-2; 7 nucleotides line up with TRBD1. The CDR3 covers 16 residues. Germline CDR1 and CDR2: SEHNR and FQNEAQ (reference sequence). With V trimmed by 4 bases and J by 6 bases, 11 bases remained unmatched. CDR3 nucleotides: TGTGCCAGCAGCTCGTACCAGGGGACAGATGCCGGGGAGCTGTTTTTT. This gives the protein CASSSYQGTDAGELFF.

This chain joins TRBV5-8 and TRBJ1-6; 8 bases are shared with TRBD1. Per the germline V gene, CDR1 is SGHTS and CDR2 is YDEGEE. There are 15 residues in the CDR3. After removal of 6 bases from V and 9 bases from J, the junction contained 11 bases not matched to a gene. The CDR3 spells CASIRDRGSLSPLHF. Here the CDR3 DNA reads TGTGCCAGCATTCGAGACAGGGGTAGTCTTTCACCCCTCCACTTT.

This chain links TRBV2 with TRBJ1-1; the D gene is possibly TRBD1 (6 bases). This CDR3 spans 14 amino acids. The V end lost 4 bases, the J end lost 4 bases, and 13 bases lay between the germline ends. Germline lookup yields CDR1 SNHLY and CDR2 FYNNEI. CDR3 nucleotide sequence: TGTGCCAGCAGTGTGTGGGGGCTCGGCACTGAAGCTTTCTTT. Translated, it gives CASSVWGLGTEAFF.

This chain uses TRBV19 with TRBJ2-7; D gene ambiguous. Germline-derived CDR1 and CDR2 are LNHDA and SQIVND (reference sequence). V shed 5 bases and J shed 4 bases, with 12 bases lying between them. CDR3 size: 13 residues. The CDR3 bases are TGTGCCAGTAGTTTTGGTACAGTTTACGAGCAGTACTTC. Its protein is CASSFGTVYEQYF.

The chain employs TRBV6-1 and TRBJ1-5, with D possibly TRBD1 on 6 matching bases. V was clipped by 1 base and J by 0 bases, with 13 bases between them. This CDR3 comprises 17 residues. CDR1 is MNHNS and CDR2 is SASEGT in the germline V gene. The CDR3 nucleotides read TGTGCCAGCAGTGAAGTTGCGGGGGCAAGTAGCAATCAGCCCCAGCATTTT. This translates into CASSEVAGASSNQPQHF.

This chain uses TRBV14 with TRBJ2-1; 9 nucleotides align to TRBD2. Looked up from germline, CDR1 is SGHDN and CDR2 is FVKESK. The length of the CDR3 is 16 residues. Unmatched junction bases numbered 8, after V lost 4 bases and J lost 4 bases. CDR3 coding DNA: TGTGCCAGCAGCCCGCGAGGCCTAGCGGGATACAATGAGCAGTTCTTC. This sequence encodes CASSPRGLAGYNEQFF.

This chain links TRBV28 with TRBJ2-1; 12 bases line up with TRBD2. Per germline, CDR1 MDHEN and CDR2 SYDVKM. CDR3 length equals 15 residues. The J segment lost 7 bases and the V segment lost 4 bases, leaving 5 bases of the junction unmatched. DNA for the CDR3: TGTGCCAGCAGTTCACAGACTAGCGGGAGTAATGAGCAGTTCTTC. Its translation is CASSSQTSGSNEQFF.

This chain joins TRBV27 and TRBJ1-4; D unresolved. In germline, CDR1 is MNHEY, CDR2 SMNVEV (reference sequence). V was clipped by 10 bases and J by 6 bases, with 15 bases between them. This CDR3 spans 13 amino acids. In DNA, the CDR3 is TGTGCCACAGCACGGGGATATGATGAAAAACTGTTTTTT. Amino acids: CATARGYDEKLFF.

CDR3 in amino acids: CATSRDGTGINEQFF. CDR3 DNA: TGTGCCACCAGCAGAGACGGGACAGGGATCAATGAGCAGTTCTTC. The gene calls are TRBV15 and TRBJ2-1; 9 bases match TRBD1. Germline CDR1 reads LNHNV; CDR2 reads YYDKDF (reference sequence). The V segment lost 0 bases and the J segment 6 bases; nucleotides outside the gene matches: 3. There are 15 residues in the CDR3.

A few counts support this clone. V is TRBV15 and J is TRBJ2-3; TRBD2 matches at 10 bases. Germline loops: CDR1 LNHNV, CDR2 YYDKDF (reference sequence). There are 18 residues in the CDR3. The trim removed 3 bases at V and 1 base at J, leaving 10 bases unmatched. The CDR3 sequence is CATSRENSGGPRTDTQYF. The CDR3 DNA follows: TGTGCCACCAGCAGGGAGAATAGCGGGGGGCCCCGCACAGATACGCAGTATTTT.

CDR3 sequence reads: CASSIAGDNTGELFF. Written as DNA, the CDR3 is TGTGCCAGTAGTATTGCGGGAGATAACACCGGGGAGCTGTTTTTT. The rearrangement joins TRBV19 to TRBJ2-2, with TRBD2 identical over 7 bases. This CDR3 spans 15 amino acids. Germline CDR1 reads LNHDA; CDR2 reads SQIVND (reference sequence). Trimming at V came to 3 bases and at J to 2 bases, leaving 3 bases not matched to a gene.

This chain joins TRBV5-1 and TRBJ1-4; possible D gene TRBD1, 6 bases. The germline gives CDR1 SGHRS, CDR2 YFSETQ. The CDR3 runs to 15 residues. The V end lost 0 bases, the J end lost 7 bases, and 13 bases lay between the germline ends. CDR3 nucleotides: TGCGCCAGCAGCTTGGAGGGCAGGGGCGGTGAAAAACTGTTTTTT. As protein: CASSLEGRGGEKLFF.

This chain connects TRBV12-5 to TRBJ2-1, with 15 bases aligning to TRBD2. In germline, CDR1 is LGHNT, CDR2 FRNRAP. CDR3 length equals 20 residues. V gave up 0 bases and J gave up 0 bases; unmatched junction bases: 6. CDR3 sequence (DNA): TGTGCTAGTGGTTTGGTTGGGACTAGCGGGGGGCCCCGCTCCTACAATGAGCAGTTCTTC. Translation gives CASGLVGTSGGPRSYNEQFF.

The chain carries TRBV7-9 and TRBJ2-7; a weak D match, TRBD1 (5 bases). The germline V gene has CDR1 SEHNR and CDR2 FQNEAQ (reference sequence). Trimming left V 7 bases short and J 7 bases short, with 17 bases between. The length of the CDR3 is 13 residues. CDR3 protein: CASNVDSTKEQYF. CDR3 DNA sequence: TGTGCCAGCAACGTCGACAGTACGAAGGAGCAGTACTTC.

The chain employs TRBV29-1 and TRBJ1-2; D uncertain. The CDR3 spans 11 residues. The germline gives CDR1 SQVTM, CDR2 ANQGSEA. The V end lost 7 bases, the J end lost 6 bases, and 12 bases lay between the germline ends. The chain's CDR3 is CSGLHTDGYTF. The CDR3 coding sequence is TGCAGCGGGCTTCACACCGATGGCTACACCTTC. Full variable domain (rest looked up from reference TRBV29-1 and TRBJ1-2): SAVISQKPSRDICQRGTSLTIQCQVDSQVTMMFWYRQQPGQSLTLIATANQGSEATYESGFVIDKFPISRPNLTFSTLTVSNMSPEDSSIYLCSGLHTDGYTFGSGTRLTVV.

In its sample, this clone was seen once. V and J are TRBV5-1 and TRBJ2-7, with 11 positions matching TRBD2. V dropped 4 bases and J dropped 5; count of bases not matched to a gene: 8. The CDR3 has 15 residues. Germline lookup yields CDR1 SGHRS and CDR2 YFSETQ. The CDR3 here is CASSPLAGGDNEQYF. The CDR3 coding sequence is TGCGCCAGCAGCCCTCTAGCGGGAGGCGATAACGAGCAGTACTTC.

V and J are TRBV7-3 and TRBJ2-7, with a possible D match to TRBD2 (6 bases). Germline V gene sequence: CDR1 SGHTA, CDR2 FQGTGA. The CDR3 is made up of 13 amino acids. V lost 0 bases to trimming and J lost 6 bases, with 9 bases between them. The CDR3 sequence is CASSLTTSGEQYF. For the CDR3, the DNA is TGTGCCAGCAGCTTAACGACTAGTGGCGAGCAGTACTTC.

This sequence joins TRBV15 and TRBJ2-7, with 10 bases fitting TRBD2. The length of the CDR3 is 17 residues. V lost 1 base, J lost 2 bases, and 8 bases stayed unmatched. Germline V lookup: CDR1 LNHNV, CDR2 YYDKDF (reference sequence). This CDR3 reads CATSRAELAGTTYEQYF. The CDR3 DNA reads as TGTGCCACCAGCAGAGCGGAACTAGCGGGGACCACCTACGAGCAGTACTTC.